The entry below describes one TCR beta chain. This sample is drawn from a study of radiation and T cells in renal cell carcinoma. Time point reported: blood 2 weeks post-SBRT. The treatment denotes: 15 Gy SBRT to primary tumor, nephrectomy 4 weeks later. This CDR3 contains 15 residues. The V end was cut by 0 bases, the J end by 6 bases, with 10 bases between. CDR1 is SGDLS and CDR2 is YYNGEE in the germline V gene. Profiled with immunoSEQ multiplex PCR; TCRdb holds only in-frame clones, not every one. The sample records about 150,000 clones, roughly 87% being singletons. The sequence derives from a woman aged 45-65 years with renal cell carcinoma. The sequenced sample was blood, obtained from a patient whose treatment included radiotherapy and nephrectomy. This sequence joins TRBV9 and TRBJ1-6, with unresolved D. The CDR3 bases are TGTGCCAGCAGCGTAGACCCGTTTGGTAATTCACCCCTCCACTTT. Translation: CASSVDPFGNSPLHF.